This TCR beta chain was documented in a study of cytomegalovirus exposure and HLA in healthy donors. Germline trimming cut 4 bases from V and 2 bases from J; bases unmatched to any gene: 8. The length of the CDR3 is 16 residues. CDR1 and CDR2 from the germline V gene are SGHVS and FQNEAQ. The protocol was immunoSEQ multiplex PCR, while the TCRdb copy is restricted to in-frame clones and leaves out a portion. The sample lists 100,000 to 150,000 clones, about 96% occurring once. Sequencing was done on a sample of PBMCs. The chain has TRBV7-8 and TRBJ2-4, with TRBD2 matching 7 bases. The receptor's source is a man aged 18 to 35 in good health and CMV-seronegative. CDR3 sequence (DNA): TGTGCCAGCAGCTGGGGAGGGCCGGCGACCAAAAACATTCAGTACTTC. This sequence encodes CASSWGGPATKNIQYF.